This T cell receptor beta chain is drawn from a study of blood T cell repertoires in COVID-19. Overall study: PBMCs, B-cell-depleted T cells, or T cells were the source of the cDNA or gDNA that made up the material.

Germline-derived CDR1 and CDR2 are SEHNR and FQNEAQ (reference sequence). V lost 5 bases to trimming and J lost 9 bases; unmatched junction nucleotides: 9. The CDR3 totals 15 residues. Participant age was roughly 18 to 90 years, and participants resided in roughly 24 US areas. Within the 2 weeks before study entry, each person in the exposed group met a COVID-19 case. In the authors' methods: Quantification of nucleated cells was approximated via reference gene primer amplification. TCRdb keeps only in-frame clones here, not all; method: immunoSEQ multiplex PCR. V and J calls and clone size are given by that table; D and trimming were obtained from the DNA. This repertoire shows fewer than 350,000 clones, less than 85% found once; its top ten account for under 2%.

The sample comprised PBMCs or T cells enriched from blood (not recorded which). This sequence originates from a young woman who had been exposed to COVID-19. The genes are TRBV7-9 and TRBJ1-6, with 8 bases aligning to TRBD1. The CDR3 protein is CASSPDRGMSSPLHF. The CDR3 DNA sequence: TGTGCCAGCAGCCCCGACAGGGGCATGTCTTCACCCCTCCACTTT.